Listed here are 23 T cell receptor beta chains from one sample, sequenced in a study of T cells in Graves' hyperthyroidism and ophthalmopathy. Regions amplified from RNA transcripts were the TCR beta CDR3 regions. A set of HTBI primers served as the primers for a first-round RT-PCR of the TCR CDR3. From the multiplex PCR reads, TCRdb called clonotypes with MiXCR, one entry per CDR3 protein. This table has around 350,000 distinct CDR3 sequences, over 10% appearing once. Sequenced input: blood. These receptors were taken from a woman younger than 35 with Graves' hyperthyroidism.

This clonotype was counted at least ten times. The chain joins TRBV20-1 to TRBJ2-1; D gene ambiguous. V dropped 3 bases and J dropped 10 bases, with 10 bases sitting between them. The V gene's germline CDR1 is DFQATT and CDR2 SNEGSKA (reference sequence). The CDR3 runs to 11 residues. CDR3 amino acids: CSASPNREQFF. DNA of the CDR3: TGCAGTGCTAGCCCCAATAGGGAGCAGTTCTTC.

This clonotype showed up many times. This sequence joins TRBV5-1 and TRBJ2-7, with TRBD2 matching 7 bases. The CDR3 has 15 residues. CDR1 is SGHRS and CDR2 is YFSETQ in the germline V gene. The J segment lost 3 bases and the V segment lost 5 bases, leaving 11 bases of the junction unmatched. The CDR3 here is CASSYLAGSIYEQYF. CDR3 sequence (DNA): TGCGCCAGCAGTTATTTAGCGGGTAGTATCTACGAGCAGTACTTC.

For this clonotype: This could be a read error, since a much larger clone is one nucleotide away. The V gene is TRBV11-2, the J gene TRBJ2-5; D is perhaps TRBD1 (5 bases). The CDR3 contains 15 residues. Germline V gene sequence: CDR1 SGHAT, CDR2 FQNNGV. Trimming removed 6 bases from V and 7 bases from J, with 21 bases in between. CDR3 in amino acids: CASSPTPARARTQYF. The CDR3, as DNA: TGTGCCAGCAGTCCTACGCCAGCCAGGGCAAGGACCCAGTACTTC.

The chain links TRBV25-1 to TRBJ2-7, with TRBD2 identical over 16 bases. The CDR3 has 16 amino acids. Germline lookup yields CDR1 MGHDK and CDR2 SYGVNS. V trimming: 9 bases; J trimming: 0 bases; junction bases outside the gene matches: 5. CDR3 sequence reads: CASGTSGGASSYEQYF. CDR3 in DNA: TGTGCCAGTGGGACTAGCGGGGGGGCAAGCTCCTACGAGCAGTACTTC.

This clonotype was recorded many times. CDR3 in amino acids: CASSVGTSTDTQYF. The CDR3 DNA reads TGTGCCAGCAGTGTTGGGACTAGCACAGATACGCAGTATTTT. The chain combines TRBV12-3 or TRBV12-4 with TRBJ2-3, with D maybe TRBD2 (6 bases). V was trimmed by 5 bases and J by 0 bases, leaving 9 bases between them. This CDR3 has 14 residues.

This clonotype was found a few times. This chain uses TRBV10-3 with TRBJ1-4; the D gene is possibly TRBD1 (5 bases). The CDR3 extends over 16 amino acids. V lost 0 bases and J 0 bases, leaving 8 bases between the germline ends. The V gene's germline CDR1 is ENHRY and CDR2 SYGVKD. As DNA, the CDR3 is TGTGCCATCAGTGAGTCATCGACAGCAACTAATGAAAAACTGTTTTTT. As protein: CAISESSTATNEKLFF.

This clonotype was observed at least ten times. V usage is TRBV24-1 and J usage is TRBJ1-5; 9 bases match TRBD1. The CDR3 has 15 residues. Unmatched junction bases numbered 6, after V lost 3 bases and J lost 7 bases. Germline CDR1 is KGHDR and CDR2 is SFDVKD. In DNA form, the CDR3 reads TGTGCCACCAGTGATCCCACAGGGGGCCACCAGCCCCAGCATTTT. Translation: CATSDPTGGHQPQHF.

This clonotype was found a few times. This may come from a read error, since a much larger clone is one base off. The chain joins TRBV28 to TRBJ2-7; D might be TRBD1 or TRBD2, each matching 5 bases. Germline lookup yields CDR1 MDHEN and CDR2 SYDVKM. V gave up 8 bases and J gave up 5 bases, with 16 bases separating them. The CDR3 is made up of 13 amino acids. CDR3 sequence reads: CASDPGTYHEQYF. CDR3 coding DNA: TGTGCCAGCGACCCCGGGACCTACCACGAGCAGTACTTC.

The genes are TRBV7-3 and TRBJ1-1; D remains ambiguous. V lost 2 bases, J lost 2 bases, and 12 bases lay in between. The CDR3 is 15 residues long. Germline-derived CDR1 and CDR2 are SGHTA and FQGTGA. The CDR3 loop is CASSLDGPINTEAFF. The CDR3 DNA follows: TGTGCCAGCAGCTTAGATGGGCCGATAAACACTGAAGCTTTCTTT.

There are a few counts of this clonotype. The chain carries TRBV9 and TRBJ2-1, with TRBD1 matching 9 bases. This CDR3 comprises 19 residues. Losses at the gene ends were 3 bases for V and 7 bases for J; bases not matched to a gene: 20. CDR1 and CDR2 (germline): SGDLS, YYNGEE. The CDR3 sequence is CASSDAGTGTSGNRNEQFF. The CDR3 nucleotides are TGTGCCAGCAGCGACGCCGGGACAGGGACGAGCGGGAATAGGAATGAGCAGTTCTTC.

In its sample, this clonotype was seen many times. The V gene is TRBV10-3, the J gene TRBJ2-7; 7 nucleotides align to TRBD1. J was trimmed by 4 bases and V by 8 bases; bases with no gene match: 8. The germline V gene encodes CDR1 ENHRY and CDR2 SYGVKD. The CDR3 sequence is 13 residues long. The DNA for the CDR3 is TGTGCCATCTCAAACAGGGGACGGTACGAGCAGTACTTC. Amino acid sequence: CAISNRGRYEQYF.

The V and J genes are TRBV29-1 and TRBJ2-7; perhaps TRBD1 as D (5 bases). Germline V gene data show CDR1 as SQVTM and CDR2 as ANQGSEA. The CDR3 runs to 13 residues. The V gene lost 4 bases and the J gene lost 2 bases, with 12 bases spanning the gap. The CDR3 sequence is CSVVDIRTYEQYF. CDR3 sequence (DNA): TGCAGCGTTGTGGACATTCGTACCTACGAGCAGTACTTC.

This clonotype was counted between two and nine times. A read error may produce the germline difference seen at one junction end. This chain uses TRBV7-7 with TRBJ2-2; tentatively, D is TRBD2 (5 bases). Germline V gives CDR1 SSHAT, CDR2 FNYEAQ (reference sequence). This CDR3 has 15 residues. The CDR3 nucleotides read TGCGCTAGCAGCCCCACCCGGACTTACACCGGGGAGCTGTTTTTT. Protein: CASSPTRTYTGELFF.

This clonotype was detected only a few times. This rearrangement joins TRBV24-1 to TRBJ2-2, with a tentative D call TRBD2 (6 bases). Germline assignment: CDR1 KGHDR and CDR2 SFDVKD. CDR3 size: 17 residues. The ends were cut back, 3 bases at V and 2 bases at J, with 15 bases in the middle. This CDR3 is CATSDPLRAGNTGELFF. The CDR3 nucleotides are TGTGCCACCAGTGATCCTTTAAGGGCGGGAAACACCGGGGAGCTGTTTTTT.

There are many counts of this clonotype. J is TRBJ1-2 and V is TRBV28; D is perhaps TRBD1 (6 bases). From germline, CDR1 is MDHEN and CDR2 SYDVKM. V was pared by 4 bases and J by 5 bases, with 8 bases between. CDR3 size: 12 residues. The CDR3 DNA follows: TGTGCCAGCAGTTCCGGACAGTATGGCTACACCTTC. Translation gives CASSSGQYGYTF.

This clonotype occurred many times. The chain combines TRBV12-5 with TRBJ1-1, with D perhaps TRBD1 (5 bases). CDR1 is LGHNT, CDR2 FRNRAP, per germline. There are 13 residues in the CDR3. For the CDR3, the DNA is TGTGCCACGAAAGGGCAGGGGAACACTGAAGCTTTCTTT. This sequence encodes CATKGQGNTEAFF.

Many counts were recorded for this clonotype. The CDR3 DNA is TGTGCCAGCAGCCTGACCCCGCCGTCGACAGGGGAAGCTTTCTTT. Amino acids: CASSLTPPSTGEAFF. The V and J genes are TRBV5-5 and TRBJ1-1; 7 bases map to TRBD1. CDR1 is SGHKS and CDR2 is YYEKEE in the germline V gene (reference sequence). The CDR3 loop spans 15 amino acids. The V segment lost 4 bases and the J segment 8 bases; nucleotides outside the gene matches: 14.

This clonotype occurred many times. The chain carries TRBV18 and TRBJ2-5; D is ambiguous. This CDR3 has 14 amino acids. With 6 bases removed from V and 2 bases from J, the gap between germline ends came to 13 bases. Germline CDR1 and CDR2: KGHSH and LQKENI. This CDR3 is CASSLSGLQETQYF. The CDR3 coding sequence is TGTGCCAGCTCCCTTTCCGGCTTACAAGAGACCCAGTACTTC.

V gene TRBV19 combines with J gene TRBJ2-3; D is uncertain. The CDR3 is made up of 10 amino acids. V lost 10 bases, J lost 5 bases, and 7 bases lay in between. CDR1 is LNHDA, CDR2 SQIVND, per germline (reference sequence). The CDR3: CATWEDTQYF. For the CDR3, the DNA is TGTGCCACCTGGGAAGATACGCAGTATTTT.

Points on this clonotype: Lacking the conserved final phenylalanine or tryptophan, this CDR3 likely reflects a read error. The chain uses TRBV5-5 and TRBJ1-1, with unresolved D. Trimming shortened V by 5 bases and J by 0 bases, and 14 bases separated the two germline ends. CDR1 and CDR2 (germline): SGHKS, YYEKEE (reference sequence). The CDR3 runs to 15 residues. CDR3 protein: CASRRERDLNTEAFS. Here the CDR3 DNA reads TGTGCCAGCAGGAGGGAGCGAGATCTGAACACTGAAGCTTTCTCT.

This clonotype was observed at least ten times. The V call is TRBV28, the J call TRBJ2-5; 8 nucleotides match TRBD1. This CDR3 has 14 residues. Unmatched junction bases numbered 7, after V lost 6 bases and J lost 4 bases. CDR1 is MDHEN and CDR2 is SYDVKM in the germline V gene. This chain's CDR3 is CASSPLRGRETQYF. In nucleotides, the CDR3 is TGTGCCAGCAGCCCCCTCAGGGGGCGAGAGACCCAGTACTTC.

The V gene is TRBV7-9, the J gene TRBJ2-6; 11 bases agree with TRBD2. Looked up from germline, CDR1 is SEHNR and CDR2 is FQNEAQ (reference sequence). Trimming cost V 4 bases and J 0 bases; bases outside gene matches: 2. The CDR3 is made up of 17 amino acids. The CDR3 region is CASSSLAGGSGANVLTF. The DNA of the CDR3 is TGTGCCAGCAGCTCCCTAGCGGGGGGCTCTGGGGCCAACGTCCTGACTTTC.

There are many counts of this clonotype. The V call is TRBV2, the J call TRBJ2-7; D perhaps matches TRBD2 (7 bases). With 5 bases removed from V and 5 bases from J, the gap between germline ends came to 10 bases. The CDR3 is 12 residues long. Germline CDR1 reads SNHLY; CDR2 reads FYNNEI. CDR3 in amino acids: CASSRRGHEQYF. The DNA for the CDR3 is TGTGCCAGCAGTAGGCGGGGGCACGAGCAGTACTTC.